This TCR beta chain was identified in a study of monozygotic twins with inflammatory bowel disease. The template-switching step introduced UMIs that carried a 6-nucleotide sample barcode. TCRdb re-called the 5' RACE reads; every CDR3 protein appears as one record, without DNA. The specimen's table records 150,000 to 200,000 distinct CDR3 sequences. The germline V gene encodes CDR1 SGHRS and CDR2 YFSETQ. The CDR3 is 19 residues long. V usage is TRBV5-1 and J usage is TRBJ2-3; without DNA, the TCRdb call of TRBD2 cannot be checked. The clonotype originates from a human donor with ulcerative colitis or Crohn's disease, or a healthy co-twin of an affected twin (not recorded which). Sequencing was performed on blood. The CDR3: CASSLKPTSGGPSTDTQYF.